The 19 T cell receptor beta chains given below trace back to one sample, sequenced in a study of blood T cell repertoires in COVID-19. Clones were sequenced by immunoSEQ multiplex PCR, and TCRdb holds only the in-frame ones, with some missing. The profile covers approximately 150,000 clones, with around 87% appearing a single time and approximately 2% taken by the ten largest. Material for sequencing was peripheral blood. All receptors come from a man aged 65 to 79 with active COVID-19.

The chain has TRBV12-3 or TRBV12-4 and TRBJ1-2; 8 bases are shared with TRBD1. CDR3 size: 13 residues. The trim removed 6 bases at V and 8 bases at J, leaving 8 bases unmatched. This CDR3 is CASSRDRGSGYTF. As DNA, the CDR3 is TGTGCCAGCAGCCGCGACAGGGGAAGCGGCTACACCTTC.

The V gene is TRBV6-5, the J gene TRBJ1-1; D gene uncertain. The germline CDR1 and CDR2 sequences are MNHEY and SVGAGI. The CDR3 covers 12 residues. Between the trimmed V and J ends, which lost 8 bases and 7 bases, there was a span of 14 bases. The CDR3 DNA is TGTGCCAGCCCTGCGGTCCGCGATGAAGCTTTCTTT. It translates to CASPAVRDEAFF.

The chain joins TRBV6-2 or TRBV6-3 to TRBJ2-7; the D gene is possibly TRBD1 (6 bases). V was cut by 3 bases and J by 3 bases, with 12 bases left in between. The CDR3 is 14 residues long. Germline CDR1 is MNHEY and CDR2 is SVGEGT. Here the CDR3 DNA reads TGTGCCAGCAGTTATCACGTCAGGGGCTACGAGCAGTACTTC. Translation gives CASSYHVRGYEQYF.

The chain carries TRBV3-1 (or the pseudogene TRBV3-2) and TRBJ2-6, with D tentatively TRBD2 (5 bases). Deletions cut 3 bases from V and 4 bases from J, with 7 bases between. CDR3 length equals 14 residues. Germline-derived CDR1 and CDR2 are LGHDT and YNNKEL (reference sequence). CDR3 nucleotides: TGTGCCAGCAGCCAGAGGGCCGGGGCCAACGTCCTGACTTTC. Amino acids: CASSQRAGANVLTF.

The chain carries TRBV5-1 and TRBJ2-3; TRBD1 matches 8 bases. Trimming took 1 base from V and 0 from J; bases not matched to a gene: 1. The CDR3 sequence is 15 residues long. Germline CDR1 and CDR2: SGHRS and YFSETQ. As DNA, the CDR3 is TGCGCCAGCAGCTTGAGGACAGGGAGCACAGATACGCAGTATTTT. It is translated as CASSLRTGSTDTQYF.

The J gene is TRBJ2-1, the V gene TRBV28, with 8 bases aligning to TRBD2. J was trimmed by 7 bases and V by 7 bases; bases with no gene match: 12. The CDR3 is 15 amino acids. Germline V gene data show CDR1 as MDHEN and CDR2 as SYDVKM. The CDR3 sequence: CASTVGAGGWNEQFF. CDR3 nucleotides: TGTGCCAGCACCGTAGGGGCGGGAGGCTGGAATGAGCAGTTCTTC.

This chain uses TRBV7-9 with TRBJ2-1; 9 bases line up with TRBD2. In germline, CDR1 is SEHNR, CDR2 FQNEAQ (reference sequence). Unmatched junction bases numbered 5, after V lost 4 bases and J lost 4 bases. The length of the CDR3 is 15 residues. CDR3 amino acids: CASSSGGGGYNEQFF. Written as DNA, the CDR3 is TGTGCCAGCAGCTCCGGCGGGGGGGGTTACAATGAGCAGTTCTTC.

The chain couples TRBV6-6 to TRBJ2-7; a possible D gene is TRBD1 (5 bases). The CDR3 contains 13 residues. Trimming pared 2 bases from V and 4 bases from J, leaving 9 bases between. Germline CDR1 is MNHNY and CDR2 is SVGAGI (reference sequence). CDR3 in amino acids: CASSYDRIYEQYF. The CDR3 DNA is TGTGCCAGCAGTTACGACAGAATTTACGAGCAGTACTTC.

This chain uses TRBV7-9 with TRBJ2-2, with D maybe TRBD1 (5 bases). The CDR3 has 13 residues. The germline V and J ends were trimmed by 0 bases and 6 bases, with 5 bases remaining between them. The germline V gene encodes CDR1 SEHNR and CDR2 FQNEAQ (reference sequence). CDR3 amino acids: CASSLAGPGELFF. The CDR3 DNA is TGTGCCAGCAGCTTAGCGGGGCCCGGGGAGCTGTTTTTT.

The V and J genes are TRBV6-4 and TRBJ2-7; D is unresolved. V was cut by 4 bases and J by 6 bases, with 22 bases left in between. The CDR3 loop spans 16 amino acids. In germline, CDR1 is MRHNA, CDR2 SNTAGT. The CDR3 bases are TGTGCCAGCAGTGCCCCGGGTAACGGAAAGCCCACCGAGCAGTACTTC. Protein product: CASSAPGNGKPTEQYF.

This clone was seen once. The V and J genes are TRBV4-2 and TRBJ1-5; tentative D call: TRBD1 (6 bases). CDR3 length: 15 amino acids. Deletions cut 0 bases from V and 7 bases from J, with 13 bases between. Germline-derived CDR1 and CDR2 are LGHNA and YNFKEQ. In DNA, the CDR3 is TGTGCCAGCAGCCAAGACGGGACATCGGAACAGCCCCAGCATTTT. Its protein is CASSQDGTSEQPQHF.

This sequence joins TRBV27 and TRBJ2-1; D is possibly TRBD1 (7 bases). V lost 2 bases and J 4 bases, leaving 9 bases between the germline ends. The germline gives CDR1 MNHEY, CDR2 SMNVEV (reference sequence). The CDR3 loop spans 14 amino acids. CDR3 nucleotide sequence: TGTGCCAGCAGTTTACAGGGGGGTTACAATGAGCAGTTCTTC. Translated, it gives CASSLQGGYNEQFF.

This rearrangement joins TRBV10-3 to TRBJ2-1; TRBD2 aligns across 14 bases. Unmatched junction bases numbered 8, after V lost 10 bases and J lost 9 bases. The CDR3 runs 14 residues. In germline, CDR1 is ENHRY, CDR2 SYGVKD. CDR3 region: CATGLAGGPSEQFF. The CDR3 nucleotides read TGTGCCACCGGACTAGCGGGAGGACCGAGTGAGCAGTTCTTC.

This sequence joins TRBV24-1 and TRBJ2-2; the match to TRBD2 covers 7 bases. After removal of 9 bases from V and 4 bases from J, the junction contained 7 bases not matched to a gene. Germline assignment: CDR1 KGHDR and CDR2 SFDVKD. The CDR3 covers 14 residues. CDR3 in amino acids: CATQPSGGTGELFF. CDR3 in DNA: TGTGCCACCCAACCTTCGGGGGGCACCGGGGAGCTGTTTTTT.

This clone has just one count. J is TRBJ1-5 and V is TRBV4-2; maybe TRBD1 (5 bases). Germline V gene lookup returns CDR1 LGHNA and CDR2 YNFKEQ. The CDR3 runs to 17 residues. V was shortened by 4 bases and J by 2 bases, with 18 bases between the two germline ends. The CDR3 DNA reads as TGTGCCAGCAGCCTCCGGGGGGTTTCGGGGGGCAATCAGCCCCAGCATTTT. This translates into CASSLRGVSGGNQPQHF.

This chain joins TRBV30 and TRBJ1-1, with 8 positions matching TRBD1. Trimming removed 3 bases from V and 4 bases from J; junction bases left unmatched: 7. CDR1 is GTSNPN, CDR2 SVGIG, per germline (reference sequence). The CDR3 consists of 14 residues. The CDR3: CAWSGQGFGTEAFF. CDR3 nucleotides: TGTGCCTGGAGCGGACAGGGTTTTGGCACTGAAGCTTTCTTT.

The rearrangement links TRBV5-1 to TRBJ2-1; D is uncertain. Trimming took off 0 bases at V and 10 bases at J, with 11 bases between the two ends. From germline, CDR1 is SGHRS and CDR2 YFSETQ. CDR3 length equals 13 residues. CDR3: CASSLVAGGEQFF. The CDR3 region has the DNA TGCGCCAGCAGCTTGGTTGCTGGCGGCGAGCAGTTCTTC.

V gene TRBV19 combines with J gene TRBJ1-5; TRBD1 matches at 8 bases. J gave up 6 bases and V 4 bases, and 11 bases lay outside the gene matches. The CDR3 extends over 16 amino acids. Germline-derived CDR1 and CDR2 are LNHDA and SQIVND (reference sequence). CDR3 in DNA: TGTGCCAGTAGTACCCTAATGACAGGGGTTGTTCAGCCCCAGCATTTT. It yields the protein CASSTLMTGVVQPQHF.

The V and J genes are TRBV5-1 and TRBJ1-6, with TRBD1 matching 9 bases. After removal of 3 bases from V and 7 bases from J, the junction contained 5 bases not matched to a gene. The CDR3 covers 15 residues. Germline V gene sequence: CDR1 SGHRS, CDR2 YFSETQ. CDR3 amino acids: CASSSNRGRNSPLHF. For the CDR3, the DNA is TGCGCCAGCAGCTCAAACAGGGGGCGCAATTCACCCCTCCACTTT.